Sequencing of this TCR beta chain was carried out in a study of regulatory T cells in long-lasting Graves disease. The CDR3 spans 16 residues. CDR1 is SGHVS, CDR2 FQNEAQ, per germline. Trimming took 6 bases from V and 6 from J; bases not matched to a gene: 11. Construction of TCR beta libraries relied on iRepertoire HTBI primers and on Arm-PCR targeting CDR3 regions. TCRdb reprocessed the multiplex PCR reads via MiXCR and lists one record per CDR3 protein. Of 400,000 to 600,000 distinct CDR3 sequences detected, 20% to 25% appear once; the ten largest clones hold roughly 7%. Specified time point: persistent/refractory GD, antithyroid drugs over 5 years with positive TRAb. Making the TCR library involved RNA that had been extracted from PBMCs.

This TCR was recovered from a female donor with Graves disease. The V and J genes are TRBV7-8 and TRBJ2-2, with 9 bases matching TRBD2. Here the sequenced sample was peripheral blood mononuclear cells (PBMCs), taken when the disease was refractory, from a patient treated with antithyroid drugs. CDR3 amino acids: CASRSAGGLRAGELFF. In nucleotides, the CDR3 is TGTGCCAGCAGATCCGCGGGAGGGTTGCGGGCCGGGGAGCTGTTTTTT. The full variable domain, completed using reference TRBV7-8 and TRBJ2-2, is GAGVSQSPRYKVAKRGQDVALRCDPISGHVSLFWYQQALGQGPEFLTYFQNEAQLDKSGLPSDRFFAERPEGSVSTLKIQRTQQEDSAVYLCASRSAGGLRAGELFFGEGSRLTVL.